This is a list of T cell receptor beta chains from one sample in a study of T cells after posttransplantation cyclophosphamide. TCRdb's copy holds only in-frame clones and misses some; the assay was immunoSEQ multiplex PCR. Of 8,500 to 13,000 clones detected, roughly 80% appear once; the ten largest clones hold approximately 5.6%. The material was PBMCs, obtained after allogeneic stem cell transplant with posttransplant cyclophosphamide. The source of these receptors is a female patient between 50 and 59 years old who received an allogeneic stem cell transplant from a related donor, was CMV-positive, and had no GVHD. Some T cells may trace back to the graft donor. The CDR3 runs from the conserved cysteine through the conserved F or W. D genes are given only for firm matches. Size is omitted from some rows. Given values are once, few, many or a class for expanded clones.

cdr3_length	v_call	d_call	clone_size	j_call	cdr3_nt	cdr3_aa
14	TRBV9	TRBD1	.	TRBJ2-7	TGTGCCAGCAGCGGTGACAGGGAGAGCTACGAGCAGTACTTC	CASSGDRESYEQYF
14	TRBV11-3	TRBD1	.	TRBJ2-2	TGTGCCAGCAGCTTCCGACAGGGGATCGGGGAGCTGTTTTTT	CASSFRQGIGELFF
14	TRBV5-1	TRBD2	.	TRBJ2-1	TGCGCCAGCAGCCCCTCGGGGGGAATCAATGAGCAGTTCTTC	CASSPSGGINEQFF
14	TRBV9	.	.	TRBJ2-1	TGTGCCAGCAGCGACCGGGACACCTACAATGAGCAGTTCTTC	CASSDRDTYNEQFF
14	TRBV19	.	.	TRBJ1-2	TGTGCCAGTAGTACAACCAGGGGCAGCTATGGCTACACCTTC	CASSTTRGSYGYTF
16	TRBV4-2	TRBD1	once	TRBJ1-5	TGTGCCAGCAGCCAAGCCCGGGACAGGGGCAATCAGCCCCAGCATTTT	CASSQARDRGNQPQHF
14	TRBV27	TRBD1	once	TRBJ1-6	TGTGCCAGCAGTTTTTCTCCAGGGGGTTCACCCCTCCACTTT	CASSFSPGGSPLHF
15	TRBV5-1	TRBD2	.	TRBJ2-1	TGCGCCAGCAGTCTACTAGCGGGGGAGGTGGGTGAGCAGTTCTTC	CASSLLAGEVGEQFF
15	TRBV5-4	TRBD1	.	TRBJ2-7	TGTGCCAGCAGCTTGGGTACGACAGGGCTCTACGAGCAGTACTTC	CASSLGTTGLYEQYF
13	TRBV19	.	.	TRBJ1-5	TGTGCCAGTAATCTTAGAAACAATCAGCCCCAGCATTTT	CASNLRNNQPQHF
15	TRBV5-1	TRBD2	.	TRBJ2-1	TGCGCCAGCAGCGACCCCGGGACTAGCGTCAATGAGCAGTTCTTC	CASSDPGTSVNEQFF
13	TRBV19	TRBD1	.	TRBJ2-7	TGTGCCACCTTAAGCCAGGGGGCACGGGAGCAGTACTTC	CATLSQGAREQYF
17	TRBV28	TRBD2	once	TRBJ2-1	TGTGCCAGCAGCCCCCCGTTGCGGGGGGTGGTCTACAATGAGCAGTTCTTC	CASSPPLRGVVYNEQFF
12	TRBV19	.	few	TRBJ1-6	TGTGCCAGTAGTATCTTGGGGACTCGACTCCACTTT	CASSILGTRLHF
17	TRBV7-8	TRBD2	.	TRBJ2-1	TGTGCCAGCAGCCCAAGGGGGGCTAGCGGGGGGTACAATGAGCAGTTCTTC	CASSPRGASGGYNEQFF
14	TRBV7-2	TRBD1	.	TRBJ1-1	TGTGCCAGCAGCCCTCAGGGGGCAGGGACTGAAGCTTTCTTT	CASSPQGAGTEAFF
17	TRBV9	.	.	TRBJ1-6	TGTGCCAGCAGCGATGCCCGAGGGGGAGCCTATAATTCACCCCTCCACTTT	CASSDARGGAYNSPLHF
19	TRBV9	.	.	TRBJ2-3	TGTGCCAGCAGCAAATATTTCCTCGTAGCGGATAAATTCGATGATACGCAGTATTTT	CASSKYFLVADKFDDTQYF
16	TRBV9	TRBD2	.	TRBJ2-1	TGTGCCAGCAGCGTCACCGGGGGGGCCCGGTACAATGAGCAGTTCTTC	CASSVTGGARYNEQFF
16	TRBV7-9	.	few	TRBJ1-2	TGTGCCAGCAGCTTAGATTTCCAGGGCCCTAACTATGGCTACACCTTC	CASSLDFQGPNYGYTF
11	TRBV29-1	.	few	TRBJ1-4	TGCAGCGTTGAAAGGGGTGAAAAACTGTTTTTT	CSVERGEKLFF
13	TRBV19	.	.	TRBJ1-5	TGTGCCAGTAGCGAGGGGAGGGAGGTTCCCCAGCATTTT	CASSEGREVPQHF